This T cell receptor beta chain comes out of a study of blood T cell repertoires in COVID-19. This CDR3 spans 13 amino acids. The ends were cut back, 2 bases at V and 9 bases at J, with 11 bases in the middle. Germline assignment: CDR1 SGHDN and CDR2 FVKESK. Using immunoSEQ multiplex PCR, the repertoire was profiled, and TCRdb retains in-frame clones only, with some absent. The sample comprises approximately 99,000 clones, about 89% of which are singletons, and nearly 20% rests with the top ten. The chain is built from TRBV14 and TRBJ2-1; a weak D match, TRBD2 (5 bases). The sample was peripheral blood. The TCR originated in a human donor in a cohort sampled during active COVID-19. CDR3 sequence (DNA): TGTGCCAGCAGCCAAAACGTCCGGGGTGAGCAGTTCTTC. It encodes CASSQNVRGEQFF. Full variable domain (outside the CDR3, taken from reference TRBV14 and TRBJ2-1): EAGVTQFPSHSVIEKGQTVTLRCDPISGHDNLYWYRRVMGKEIKFLLHFVKESKQDESGMPNNRFLAERTGGTYSTLKVQPAELEDSGVYFCASSQNVRGEQFFGPGTRLTVL.